Listed below are T cell receptor beta chains from one sample, sequenced in a study of blood T cell repertoires in COVID-19. Some clones are missing from TCRdb's copy, which holds only in-frame ones; the method was immunoSEQ multiplex PCR. This table has around 33,000 clones, about 78% appearing once. Sequenced input: peripheral blood. Receptors were obtained from a man at least 80 years old with acute or convalescent COVID-19. The CDR3 runs from the conserved cysteine through the conserved F or W. Some rows mark clone size as missing; the rest say once, few, many or name a class of expanded clone.

j_call	v_call	clone_size	cdr3_aa
TRBJ2-5	TRBV7-9	once	CASSLKRGDNFRGTQYF
TRBJ2-2	TRBV2	few	CASSEWRELFF
TRBJ1-2	TRBV5-6	.	CASRPIRGAYGYTF
TRBJ2-1	TRBV30	.	CAWSLHSRTSGGAIRDEQFF
TRBJ2-3	TRBV19	.	CASSGTSGGAWSDTQYF
TRBJ2-5	TRBV5-4	.	CASSSLEGGRETQYF
TRBJ1-1	TRBV6-5	.	CASSPLIENTEAFF
TRBJ2-6	TRBV29-1	few	CSVESSTGANVLTF
TRBJ1-2	TRBV20-1	.	CSARGGGGYTF
TRBJ2-7	TRBV6-6	.	CASSYSTGGEQYF
TRBJ2-7	TRBV3-1/TRBV3-2	.	CASSQDLRQGHEQYF
TRBJ1-6	TRBV6-5	.	CATLGGDAFNSPLHF
TRBJ1-5	TRBV2	.	CASSGLGNQPQHF
TRBJ1-1	TRBV11-1	.	CASSPRTGSTEAFF
TRBJ2-3	TRBV11-2	.	CASSLGGNTGTDTQYF
TRBJ2-7	TRBV27	.	CASSLGGRISYEQYF
TRBJ1-5	TRBV19	once	CASNYGGFNQPQHF
TRBJ1-2	TRBV12-3/TRBV12-4	few	CASSTDNYGYTF
TRBJ2-1	TRBV15	.	CATSSAAGVPNEQFF
TRBJ2-2	TRBV5-4	.	CASSLDRNTGELFF
TRBJ1-1	TRBV19	.	CASNQGARGTEAFF
TRBJ2-3	TRBV4-2	.	CASSQANSGGASDTQYF
TRBJ1-5	TRBV10-3	.	CAISPGQHSNQPQHF
TRBJ2-7	TRBV7-9	.	CASSSPTGRYEQYF
TRBJ1-2	TRBV11-2	.	CASSRGLLDHYGYTF
TRBJ1-5	TRBV3-1/TRBV3-2	.	CASSPRQVGQPQHF
TRBJ1-3	TRBV5-1	.	CASSASGTPIGDTIYF
TRBJ1-2	TRBV27	.	CASPSPGHGYTF
TRBJ1-2	TRBV19	.	CASSTGTGGNYGYTF
TRBJ2-7	TRBV7-8	once	CASSSGTGLFLGQYF
TRBJ1-2	TRBV6-5	.	CASTTRGIGGYTF
TRBJ2-1	TRBV27	.	CASSFQDYYNEQFF